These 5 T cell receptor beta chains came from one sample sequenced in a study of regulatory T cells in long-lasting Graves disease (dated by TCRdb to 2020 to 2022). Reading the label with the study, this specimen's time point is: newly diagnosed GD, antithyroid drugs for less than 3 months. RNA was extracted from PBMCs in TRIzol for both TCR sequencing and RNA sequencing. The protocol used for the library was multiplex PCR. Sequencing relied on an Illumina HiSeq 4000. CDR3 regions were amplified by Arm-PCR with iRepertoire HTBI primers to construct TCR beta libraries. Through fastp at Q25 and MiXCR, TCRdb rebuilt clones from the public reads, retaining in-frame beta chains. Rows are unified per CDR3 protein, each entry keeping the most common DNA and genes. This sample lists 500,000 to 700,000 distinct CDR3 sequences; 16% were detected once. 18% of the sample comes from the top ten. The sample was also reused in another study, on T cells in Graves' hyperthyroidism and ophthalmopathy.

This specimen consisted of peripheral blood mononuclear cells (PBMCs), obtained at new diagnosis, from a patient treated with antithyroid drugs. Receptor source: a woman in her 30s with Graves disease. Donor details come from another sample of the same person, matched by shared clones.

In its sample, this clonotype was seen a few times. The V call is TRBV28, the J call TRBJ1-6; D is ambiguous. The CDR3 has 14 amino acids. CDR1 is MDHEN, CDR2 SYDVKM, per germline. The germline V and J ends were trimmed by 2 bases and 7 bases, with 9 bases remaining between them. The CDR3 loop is CASSLVQKNSPLHF. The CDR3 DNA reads TGTGCCAGCAGTTTAGTACAGAAAAATTCACCCCTCCACTTT.

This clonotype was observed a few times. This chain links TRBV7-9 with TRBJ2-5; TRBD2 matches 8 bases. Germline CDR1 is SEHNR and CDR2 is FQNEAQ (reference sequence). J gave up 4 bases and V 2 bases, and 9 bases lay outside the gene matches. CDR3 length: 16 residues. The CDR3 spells CASSLIAGRPIETQYF. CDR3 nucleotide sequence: TGTGCCAGCAGCTTAATAGCGGGGCGGCCCATAGAGACCCAGTACTTC.

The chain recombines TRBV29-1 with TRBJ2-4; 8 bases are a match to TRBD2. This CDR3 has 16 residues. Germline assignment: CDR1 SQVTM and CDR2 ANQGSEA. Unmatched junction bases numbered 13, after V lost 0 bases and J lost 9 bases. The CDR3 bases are TGCAGCGTTGAAGACCTTAGCGGGAAGATCGGCGGCATTCAGTACTTC. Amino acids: CSVEDLSGKIGGIQYF.

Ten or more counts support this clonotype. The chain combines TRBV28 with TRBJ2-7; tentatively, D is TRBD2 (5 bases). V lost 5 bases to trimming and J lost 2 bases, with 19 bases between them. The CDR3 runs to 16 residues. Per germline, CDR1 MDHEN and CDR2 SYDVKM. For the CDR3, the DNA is TGTGCCAGCAGTATTCGAGGGAGTGGTCGCCCCTACGAGCAGTACTTC. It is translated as CASSIRGSGRPYEQYF.

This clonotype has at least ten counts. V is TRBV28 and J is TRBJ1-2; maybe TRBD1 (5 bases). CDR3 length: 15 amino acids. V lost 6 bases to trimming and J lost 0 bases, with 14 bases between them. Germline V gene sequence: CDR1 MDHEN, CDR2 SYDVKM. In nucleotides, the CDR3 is TGTGCCAGCAGCGGGGGGGGAAAGGCTAACTATGGCTACACCTTC. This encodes CASSGGGKANYGYTF.